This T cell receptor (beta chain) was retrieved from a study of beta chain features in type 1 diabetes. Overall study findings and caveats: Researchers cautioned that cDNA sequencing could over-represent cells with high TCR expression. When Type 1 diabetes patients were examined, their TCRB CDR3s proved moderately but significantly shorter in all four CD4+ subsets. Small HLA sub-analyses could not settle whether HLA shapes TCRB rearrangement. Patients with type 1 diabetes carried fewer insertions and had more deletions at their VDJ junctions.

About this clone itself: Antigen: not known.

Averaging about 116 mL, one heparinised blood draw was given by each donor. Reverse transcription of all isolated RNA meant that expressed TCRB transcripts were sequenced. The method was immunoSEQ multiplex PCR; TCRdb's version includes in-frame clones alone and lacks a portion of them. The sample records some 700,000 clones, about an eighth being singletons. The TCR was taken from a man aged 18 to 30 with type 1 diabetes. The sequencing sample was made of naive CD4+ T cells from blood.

CDR3 amino acids: CASSLDERGVGEQYF. DNA of the CDR3: TGCGCCAGCAGCCTGGACGAGCGGGGGGTCGGCGAGCAGTACTTC. This chain links TRBV4-1 with TRBJ2-7, with TRBD2 matching over 9 bases. V lost 4 bases, J lost 6 bases, and 10 bases stayed unmatched. The CDR3 loop spans 15 amino acids. The germline V gene encodes CDR1 MGHRA and CDR2 YSYEKL.